One and the same sample provided the 13 T cell receptor beta chains below, sequenced in a study of T cells in Graves' hyperthyroidism and ophthalmopathy. Amplified TCR beta CDR3 regions derived from RNA transcripts. HTBI primers were used for first-round RT-PCR of the TCR CDR3. TCRdb recomputed calls from the multiplex PCR reads with MiXCR, one row per CDR3 protein. The sample holds 750,000 to 950,000 distinct CDR3 sequences, over 35% seen once. Sequencing was done on a sample of blood. Receptor source: a man younger than 35 with Graves' hyperthyroidism.

The J gene is TRBJ2-7, the V gene TRBV10-3, with D maybe TRBD1 (6 bases). Trimming left V 2 bases short and J 7 bases short, with 15 bases between. The CDR3 spans 14 residues. Germline V gives CDR1 ENHRY, CDR2 SYGVKD. CDR3 DNA: TGTGCCATCAGTGAGCAGGGGTTCTACGAGGAGCAGTACTTC. Amino acid sequence: CAISEQGFYEEQYF.

This sequence joins TRBV4-2 and TRBJ1-5; a weak D match, TRBD1 (5 bases). V was trimmed by 1 base and J by 1 base, leaving 11 bases between them. From germline, CDR1 is LGHNA and CDR2 YNFKEQ. There are 16 residues in the CDR3. Here the CDR3 reads CASSQGPGISNQPQHF. In nucleotides, the CDR3 is TGTGCCAGCAGCCAAGGCCCAGGGATAAGCAATCAGCCCCAGCATTTT.

V and J are TRBV6-5 and TRBJ2-5, with a weak D call TRBD1 (5 bases). CDR3 length: 15 amino acids. V lost 5 bases to trimming and J lost 1 base, with 14 bases between them. Per germline, CDR1 MNHEY and CDR2 SVGAGI. As DNA, the CDR3 is TGTGCCAGCAGTCTGGACACAAACCCCCAAGAGACCCAGTACTTC. Protein sequence: CASSLDTNPQETQYF.

There are a few counts of this clonotype. V and J are TRBV19 and TRBJ2-7; D may be TRBD1 (6 bases). CDR1 LNHDA and CDR2 SQIVND come from the germline V gene (reference sequence). V lost 1 base and J lost 2, with 18 bases in between. The CDR3 has 17 amino acids. CDR3 amino acids: CASSIVLGGQHPYEQYF. CDR3 DNA sequence: TGTGCCAGTAGTATAGTCCTTGGTGGACAGCACCCCTACGAGCAGTACTTC.

This clonotype was counted many times. V is TRBV24-1 and J is TRBJ1-4; TRBD1 is a possible D gene (6 bases). Trimming stripped 4 bases from V and 0 bases from J, with 8 bases between. There are 15 residues in the CDR3. Germline V CDR1 and CDR2: KGHDR, SFDVKD. The CDR3 spells CATSDPGATNEKLFF. DNA of the CDR3: TGTGCCACCAGTGACCCAGGGGCAACTAATGAAAAACTGTTTTTT.

This clonotype came up a few times. V gene TRBV4-1 combines with J gene TRBJ2-7; no clear D gene. Germline CDR1 is MGHRA and CDR2 is YSYEKL. The germline V and J ends were trimmed by 0 bases and 1 base, with 7 bases remaining between them. This CDR3 region has 14 residues. The CDR3 region has the DNA TGCGCCAGCAGCCAAGATATGGGTTCCTACGAGCAGTACTTC. This codes for CASSQDMGSYEQYF.

The genes are TRBV5-1 and TRBJ2-7; the D call may be TRBD1 or TRBD2 (5 bases each). With 6 bases removed from V and 6 bases from J, the gap between germline ends came to 19 bases. The length of the CDR3 is 14 residues. Per germline, CDR1 SGHRS and CDR2 YFSETQ. CDR3 loop: CASTPGLGITEQYF. The CDR3, as DNA: TGCGCCAGCACCCCGGGGCTAGGGATAACCGAGCAGTACTTC.

This chain uses TRBV10-3 with TRBJ1-3; TRBD1 might be the D (6 bases). The CDR3 is made up of 16 amino acids. V lost 6 bases and J lost 2, with 17 bases in between. Germline values: CDR1 ENHRY, CDR2 SYGVKD. CDR3 region: CAIRLRDMNTGNTIYF. Here the CDR3 DNA reads TGTGCCATCAGGTTGAGGGACATGAACACTGGAAACACCATATATTTT.

The rearrangement uses TRBV19 and TRBJ1-1, with D perhaps TRBD1 (5 bases). CDR1 is LNHDA and CDR2 is SQIVND in the germline V gene (reference sequence). CDR3 length equals 16 residues. V was trimmed by 3 bases and J by 4 bases, leaving 18 bases between them. CDR3 DNA sequence: TGTGCCAGTAGTATCACACCCGAGGGGCTGGCCACTGAAGCTTTCTTT. Translating it yields CASSITPEGLATEAFF.

For this clonotype: Lacking the conserved final phenylalanine or tryptophan, this CDR3 likely reflects a read error. The DNA is left out, because the CDR3 cannot be placed on it with certainty; the CDR3 is given as TCRdb lists it. The chain joins TRBV29-1 to TRBJ2-7; the table gives TRBD1 as D, unverified against the DNA. CDR1 SQVTM and CDR2 ANQGSEA come from the germline V gene. The CDR3 adds up to 8 amino acids, both ends counted. The CDR3 region is CSVDGKNT.

This clonotype was seen a handful of times. CDR3 nucleotides: TGTGCCACTACTGGACGCCCGGGACTAGCGGGAGGAGGGGCCGGGGAGCTGTTTTTT. Protein product: CATTGRPGLAGGGAGELFF. The chain has TRBV10-3 and TRBJ2-2; 15 bases map to TRBD2. CDR3 length: 19 amino acids. Germline-derived CDR1 and CDR2 are ENHRY and SYGVKD. The J segment lost 6 bases and the V segment lost 10 bases, leaving 18 bases of the junction unmatched.

This clonotype was counted at least ten times. The chain combines TRBV10-3 with TRBJ1-2; D uncertain. V was clipped by 2 bases and J by 6 bases, with 16 bases between them. The germline CDR1 and CDR2 sequences are ENHRY and SYGVKD. CDR3 length: 15 residues. The CDR3 reads CAISEPGTQRNGYTF. The CDR3 nucleotides read TGTGCCATCAGTGAGCCAGGAACCCAGAGAAATGGCTACACCTTC.

At least ten counts were recorded for this clonotype. The chain carries TRBV7-9 and TRBJ1-6; D is perhaps TRBD1 (6 bases). The V and J ends lost 5 bases and 7 bases respectively, with 9 bases between them. The CDR3 sequence is 13 residues long. The germline gives CDR1 SEHNR, CDR2 FQNEAQ (reference sequence). The CDR3 region is CASSTGLNSPLHF. Written as DNA, the CDR3 is TGTGCCAGCAGCACAGGGCTGAATTCACCCCTCCACTTT.